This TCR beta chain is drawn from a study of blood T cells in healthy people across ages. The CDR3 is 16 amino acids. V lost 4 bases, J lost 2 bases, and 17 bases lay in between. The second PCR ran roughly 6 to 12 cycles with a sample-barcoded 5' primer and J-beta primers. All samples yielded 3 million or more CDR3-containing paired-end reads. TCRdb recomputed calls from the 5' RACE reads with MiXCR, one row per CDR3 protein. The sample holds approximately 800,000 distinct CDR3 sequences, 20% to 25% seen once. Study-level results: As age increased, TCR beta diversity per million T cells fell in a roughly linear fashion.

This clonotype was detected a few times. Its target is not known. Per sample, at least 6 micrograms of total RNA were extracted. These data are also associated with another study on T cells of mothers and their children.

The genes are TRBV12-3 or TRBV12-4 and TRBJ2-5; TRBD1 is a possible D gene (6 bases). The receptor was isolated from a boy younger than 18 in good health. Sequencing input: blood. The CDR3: CASSSQGYPEQETQYF. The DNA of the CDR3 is TGTGCCAGCAGTTCACAGGGTTACCCCGAACAAGAGACCCAGTACTTC.